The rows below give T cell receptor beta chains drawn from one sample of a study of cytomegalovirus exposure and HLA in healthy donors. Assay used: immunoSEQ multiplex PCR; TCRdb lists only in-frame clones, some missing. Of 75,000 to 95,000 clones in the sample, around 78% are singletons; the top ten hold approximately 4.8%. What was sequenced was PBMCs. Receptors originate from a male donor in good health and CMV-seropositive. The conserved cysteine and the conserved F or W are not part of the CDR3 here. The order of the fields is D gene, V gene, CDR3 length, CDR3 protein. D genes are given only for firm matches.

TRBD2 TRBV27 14 ASRSGLAGEAGELF
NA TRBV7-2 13 ASSLVGGTNEKLF
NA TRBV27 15 ASSRTGTLSMNTEAF
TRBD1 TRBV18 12 ASSPRQGAETQY
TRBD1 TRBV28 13 ASSFTGASYNEQF
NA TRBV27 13 ASSLLGGGDYGYT
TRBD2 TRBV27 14 ASSFMGLATLETQY
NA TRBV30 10 AWSGQGHEQF
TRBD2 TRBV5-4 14 ASSFYPAGVNNEQF
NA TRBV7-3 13 ASSLTGGTNTEAF
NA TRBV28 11 ASMTVHDSPLH
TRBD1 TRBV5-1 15 ASSLAPADRALDEAF
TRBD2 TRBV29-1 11 SVGPSGSYEQY
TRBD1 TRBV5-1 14 ASSLANDRVNTEAF
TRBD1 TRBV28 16 ASSAGTGRIVRKTEAF
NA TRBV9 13 ASSPRGSRGSPLH
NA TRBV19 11 ASSIDLRYGYT
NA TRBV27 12 ASRQTYSNQPQH
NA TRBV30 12 AWSSRDNQETRY
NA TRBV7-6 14 ASSSDAGRVNTEAF
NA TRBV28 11 ASRTDLSYEQY
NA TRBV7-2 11 ASSLPSSYEQY
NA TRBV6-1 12 ASSEPGGNSPLH
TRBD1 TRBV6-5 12 ASSPYRGRETQY
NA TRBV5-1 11 ASRRVQGYEQY
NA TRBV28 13 ASRGRAGAYYGYT
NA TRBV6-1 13 ASSEIPTRGDEQY
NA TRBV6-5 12 ASREGINTGELF
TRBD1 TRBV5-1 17 ASNLTPGDATGVIGELF
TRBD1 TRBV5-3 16 ARSAPTGLHLTNTEAF
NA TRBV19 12 ASSTGGPTDTQY
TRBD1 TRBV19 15 ASSIARTGGITGELF
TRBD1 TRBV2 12 ASSPGTASYEQY
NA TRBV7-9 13 ASSLADSPYNEQF
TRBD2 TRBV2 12 ASSGTSVSNEQF